Below, one T cell receptor beta chain is given with its context. Its matching antigen is unknown. V lost 0 bases to trimming and J lost 3 bases, with 12 bases between them. CDR3 size: 15 residues. CDR1 SGDLS and CDR2 YYNGEE come from the germline V gene. This sample is drawn from a study of blood T cells in healthy people across ages. Healthy Caucasians from Russia aged roughly 6 to 95 served as donors. It was with a sample-barcoded 5' primer and a J-beta primer mix that a second PCR of roughly 7 to 12 cycles was run. TCRdb fed the 5' RACE reads into MiXCR, producing one record per CDR3 protein. The sample includes 550,000 to 600,000 distinct CDR3 sequences, roughly 48% of them seen just once. Study-wide points: Possibly, changes in expanded clonotypes were confounded because donor CMV status was unknown. Investigators treated diversity estimates from one million T cells as underestimates. Leaving the PBMCs unsorted stopped any conclusive comparison of naive versus antigen-experienced cells.

The chain uses TRBV9 and TRBJ1-2, with D hard to call. Source material: blood. The sequence derives from a man aged 80 or over in good health. The CDR3 loop reads CASSVGTHSDYGYTF. The CDR3 DNA reads TGTGCCAGCAGCGTAGGGACCCATTCCGACTATGGCTACACCTTC.